The next 20 T cell receptor beta chains were all read from a single sample in a study of multiple sclerosis patients with progressive multifocal leukoencephalopathy (dated by TCRdb to the late 2010s). According to the study, the label for this sample's time point signals: time of PML onset. Sample treatment or condition, as interpreted from the label and publication: on natalizumab therapy at sampling. The receptor library was made with the immunoSEQ multiplex PCR assay. TCRdb took over this immuneACCESS table, retaining in-frame rearrangements with V and J assigned. Such tables are incomplete; in checked studies, under half of the missing clones stem from an unresolved V gene, and the remainder is unexplained. For this sample there are 25,000 to 35,000 clones; approximately 88% appear just once. The ten most abundant clones make up around 5.7% of the sample. The sequences come from PBMCs, collected from a patient treated with natalizumab. The receptor set was obtained from a woman between 40 and 50 years old with progressive multifocal leukoencephalopathy.

The chain has TRBV10-2 and TRBJ2-7, with no clear D. This CDR3 contains 13 residues. Trimming took off 3 bases at V and 0 bases at J, with 6 bases between the two ends. Germline CDR1 WSHSY, CDR2 SAAADI. CDR3 DNA: TGCGCCAGCAGTGAACCAGCCTCCTACGAGCAGTACTTC. Amino acids: CASSEPASYEQYF.

This clone appeared once. One end of the junction is discordant with germline, which a read error may explain. CDR3 sequence: CASSPRGSGEQYF. CDR3 nucleotide sequence: TGTGCTAGCAGCCCCCGGGGTAGCGGCGAGCAGTACTTC. The chain employs TRBV7-7 and TRBJ2-7; perhaps TRBD2 as D (6 bases). Germline loops: CDR1 SSHAT, CDR2 FNYEAQ (reference sequence). CDR3 length: 13 amino acids.

The V gene is TRBV7-9, the J gene TRBJ2-1; D remains unclear. The germline V and J ends were trimmed by 1 base and 7 bases, with 14 bases remaining between them. The germline V gene has CDR1 SEHNR and CDR2 FQNEAQ (reference sequence). This CDR3 contains 15 residues. The CDR3 nucleotides read TGTGCCAGCAGCTTAGAAGCGACACCTAGGAATGAGCAGTTCTTC. The encoded protein is CASSLEATPRNEQFF. Complete variable domain (other parts from reference TRBV7-9 and TRBJ2-1): DTGVSQNPRHKITKRGQNVTFRCDPISEHNRLYWYRQTLGQGPEFLTYFQNEAQLEKSRLLSDRFSAERPKGSFSTLEIQRTEQGDSAMYLCASSLEATPRNEQFFGPGTRLTVL.

This chain connects TRBV7-3 to TRBJ2-1, with D maybe TRBD1 (5 bases). CDR3 length equals 18 residues. V dropped 6 bases and J dropped 5 bases, with 26 bases sitting between them. CDR1 SGHTA and CDR2 FQGTGA come from the germline V gene. The CDR3 protein is CASSSPHGGQLGNNEQFF. CDR3 bases: TGTGCCAGCAGTTCTCCCCACGGCGGACAATTAGGGAACAATGAGCAGTTCTTC.

The gene calls are TRBV6-1 and TRBJ2-2; D gene uncertain. Germline-derived CDR1 and CDR2 are MNHNS and SASEGT. CDR3 size: 16 residues. Between the trimmed V and J ends, which lost 0 bases and 0 bases, there was a span of 8 bases. CDR3 residues: CASSEARFPNTGELFF. CDR3 sequence (DNA): TGTGCCAGCAGTGAAGCCCGGTTTCCGAACACCGGGGAGCTGTTTTTT.

The chain carries TRBV9 and TRBJ1-3; D may be TRBD1 (6 bases). The CDR3 runs to 14 residues. The V end was cut by 0 bases, the J end by 4 bases, with 8 bases between. Germline V gene data show CDR1 as SGDLS and CDR2 as YYNGEE. The CDR3 nucleotides are TGTGCCAGCAGCGTAGAAGACAGGGGAAACACCATATATTTT. It specifies CASSVEDRGNTIYF.

The V call is TRBV4-1, the J call TRBJ2-2; 8 bases match TRBD2. This CDR3 has 17 residues. V lost 1 base, J lost 3 bases, and 7 bases stayed unmatched. Germline-derived CDR1 and CDR2 are MGHRA and YSYEKL. The CDR3 coding sequence is TGCGCCAGCAGCCAAGTACTCGGGGGGGCCGACACCGGGGAGCTGTTTTTT. Its protein is CASSQVLGGADTGELFF.

The chain couples TRBV5-1 to TRBJ2-3, with 8 bases matching TRBD2. CDR3 length: 14 residues. V was clipped by 3 bases and J by 4 bases; unmatched bases: 4. Per germline, CDR1 SGHRS and CDR2 YFSETQ. The CDR3 spells CASSWNSGADTQYF. CDR3 nucleotide sequence: TGCGCCAGCAGCTGGAATAGCGGGGCAGATACGCAGTATTTT.

The V gene is TRBV21-1, the J gene TRBJ2-2. TRBV21-1 is deemed a pseudogene. This CDR3 contains 14 residues. The CDR3 region has the DNA TGTGCCAGCAGCATAGGGCCGAACACCGGGGAGCTGTTTTTT. It codes for CASSIGPNTGELFF.

The V gene is TRBV28, the J gene TRBJ2-2; TRBD1 matches 10 bases. The CDR3 extends over 13 amino acids. From germline, CDR1 is MDHEN and CDR2 SYDVKM. The CDR3 nucleotides are TGTGGACTCGGGACAGGGGTCACCGGGGAGCTGTTTTTT. Its translation: CGLGTGVTGELFF.

The J gene is TRBJ2-1, the V gene TRBV28; D is possibly TRBD1 or TRBD2 (5 bases each). Trimming left V 6 bases short and J 6 bases short, with 15 bases between. CDR3 length: 14 amino acids. Germline V gene lookup returns CDR1 MDHEN and CDR2 SYDVKM. The CDR3: CASRWGKVPNEQFF. In DNA form, the CDR3 reads TGTGCCAGCAGATGGGGGAAGGTTCCCAATGAGCAGTTCTTC.

The chain couples TRBV20-1 to TRBJ2-1; D is unclear. This CDR3 has 11 amino acids. Germline V lookup: CDR1 DFQATT, CDR2 SNEGSKA (reference sequence). V lost 5 bases and J 10 bases, leaving 12 bases between the germline ends. As DNA, the CDR3 is TGCAGTGCTCCCTTTAGGCCGGAGCAGTTCTTC. Translated: CSAPFRPEQFF.

This chain links TRBV7-8 with TRBJ2-7, with 8 bases fitting TRBD2. The CDR3 consists of 14 residues. Per germline, CDR1 SGHVS and CDR2 FQNEAQ. The V and J ends lost 5 bases and 0 bases, in that order; junction bases with no gene match: 3. The CDR3 sequence is CASSQRGGSYEQYF. In nucleotides, the CDR3 is TGTGCCAGCAGCCAACGGGGGGGCTCCTACGAGCAGTACTTC. Looking up the rest from reference TRBV7-8 and TRBJ2-7 gives the full variable domain: GAGVSQSPRYKVAKRGQDVALRCDPISGHVSLFWYQQALGQGPEFLTYFQNEAQLDKSGLPSDRFFAERPEGSVSTLKIQRTQQEDSAVYLCASSQRGGSYEQYFGPGTRLTVT.

The chain is built from TRBV18 and TRBJ1-1; a possible D gene is TRBD1 (6 bases). The CDR3 is 15 amino acids. Trimming left V 3 bases short and J 1 base short, with 12 bases between. Germline CDR1 and CDR2: KGHSH and LQKENI. The CDR3: CASSPWGHQNTEAFF. The CDR3 nucleotides read TGTGCCAGCTCACCCTGGGGACACCAGAACACTGAAGCTTTCTTT.

The table lists this clone with a few counts. This chain connects TRBV27 to TRBJ2-5, with D perhaps being TRBD1 or TRBD2 (6 bases each). The CDR3 extends over 14 amino acids. The V and J ends lost 3 bases and 5 bases respectively, with 13 bases between them. Germline V gives CDR1 MNHEY, CDR2 SMNVEV (reference sequence). This chain's CDR3 is CASSFGGLGETQYF. The CDR3 nucleotides are TGTGCCAGCAGTTTTGGGGGGCTCGGGGAGACCCAGTACTTC.

The J gene is TRBJ2-7, the V gene TRBV2; 9 bases align to TRBD1. Trimming cost V 1 base and J 2 bases; bases outside gene matches: 6. CDR3 length equals 16 residues. Germline loops: CDR1 SNHLY, CDR2 FYNNEI. Here the CDR3 DNA reads TGTGCCAGCAGTGAAGAGGGACAGGGACTCACCTACGAGCAGTACTTC. Amino acids: CASSEEGQGLTYEQYF.

This clone came up once. The sample contains more than one DNA sequence encoding this CDR3. The V and J genes are TRBV4-2 and TRBJ2-2, with 8 bases identical to TRBD1. This CDR3 is 16 amino acids long. Germline assignment: CDR1 LGHNA and CDR2 YNFKEQ. V lost 5 bases and J lost 5; bases outside the gene matches: 10. CDR3 protein: CASSKGQGARTGELFF. The CDR3 bases are TGTGCCAGCAGCAAAGGTCAGGGGGCGCGAACCGGGGAGCTGTTTTTT.

This clone was detected only a few times. This chain joins TRBV2 and TRBJ1-2; D gene ambiguous. This CDR3 region has 10 residues. Germline CDR1 is SNHLY and CDR2 is FYNNEI. Deletions cut 8 bases from V and 8 bases from J, with 9 bases between. CDR3: CASREEGYTF. The CDR3 DNA reads as TGTGCCAGCCGGGAGGAGGGCTACACCTTC. The complete variable domain, with remaining parts taken from reference TRBV2 and TRBJ1-2, reads EPEVTQTPSHQVTQMGQEVILRCVPISNHLYFYWYRQILGQKVEFLVSFYNNEISEKSEIFDDQFSVERPDGSNFTLKIRSTKLEDSAMYFCASREEGYTFGSGTRLTVV.

The chain has TRBV6-5 and TRBJ1-2, with a possible D match to TRBD1 (6 bases). The CDR3 has 16 amino acids. V was clipped by 0 bases and J by 5 bases, with 16 bases between them. The germline CDR1 and CDR2 sequences are MNHEY and SVGAGI. The CDR3 spells CASSYSTGGPDYGYTF. The CDR3 nucleotides are TGTGCCAGCAGTTACTCGACCGGGGGGCCAGATTATGGCTACACCTTC.

This rearrangement joins TRBV18 to TRBJ1-6; D gene unclear. The CDR3 spans 12 residues. The germline V gene has CDR1 KGHSH and CDR2 LQKENI. V shed 1 base and J shed 11 bases, with 6 bases lying between them. CDR3 DNA sequence: TGTGCCAGCTCACCACGCGGGCCACCCCTCCACTTT. Translated, it gives CASSPRGPPLHF.